The following is a TCR beta chain sequence with its context. Germline CDR1 reads SGHVS; CDR2 reads FQNEAQ. Deletions cut 4 bases from V and 4 bases from J, with 16 bases between. The CDR3 runs 16 residues. This sample is part of a study of blood T cell repertoires in COVID-19. For the study at large: PBMCs, B-cell-depleted T cells, or T cells provided the cDNA or gDNA that made up the material.

TCRdb keeps only in-frame clones here, not all; method: immunoSEQ multiplex PCR. Seen here are about 80,000 clones, approximately 78% observed once, and the top ten hold about 35%. The clonotype originates from a woman aged 70-85 years with acute or convalescent COVID-19. The sequenced material came from peripheral blood. The rearrangement joins TRBV7-8 to TRBJ2-2; D ambiguous. The CDR3 DNA is TGTGCCAGCAGCTCTCCGGCGTGGGCTGCCACCGGGGAGCTGTTTTTT. This codes for CASSSPAWAATGELFF.